One and the same sample provided the 10 T cell receptor beta chains below, sequenced in a study of blood T cell repertoires in COVID-19. The repertoire was sequenced with immunoSEQ multiplex PCR; TCRdb's copy has only in-frame clones and lacks some. The sample lists 250,000 to 350,000 clones, 70% to 90% seen once, with approximately 5% in the top ten. The specimen was PBMCs or T cells enriched from blood (not recorded which). The receptors derive from a woman aged 25-40 years who had recovered from COVID-19.

The rearrangement joins TRBV27 to TRBJ1-3; D remains unclear. The CDR3 runs to 15 residues. The ends were cut back, 2 bases at V and 1 base at J, with 9 bases in the middle. Germline lookup yields CDR1 MNHEY and CDR2 SMNVEV (reference sequence). The CDR3 loop is CASSLGGWSGNTIYF. In DNA form, the CDR3 reads TGTGCCAGCAGTTTAGGAGGGTGGTCTGGAAACACCATATATTTT.

This chain uses TRBV5-6 with TRBJ2-2, with 9 bases fitting TRBD1. Germline CDR1 and CDR2: SGHDT and YYEEEE. CDR3 length: 14 amino acids. The V gene end was trimmed by 3 bases and the J gene end by 7 bases; junction bases not matched to a gene: 4. CDR3: CASSSGTGNGELFF. In nucleotides, the CDR3 is TGTGCCAGCAGCTCCGGGACAGGGAACGGGGAGCTGTTTTTT. Full variable domain (rest looked up from reference TRBV5-6 and TRBJ2-2): DAGVTQSPTHLIKTRGQQVTLRCSPKSGHDTVSWYQQALGQGPQFIFQYYEEEERQRGNFPDRFSGHQFPNYSSELNVNALLLGDSALYLCASSSGTGNGELFFGEGSRLTVL.

The chain uses TRBV19 and TRBJ2-6; 7 bases are shared with TRBD2. This CDR3 is 18 amino acids long. V shed 7 bases and J 0 bases; nucleotides not matched to a gene: 12. The germline V gene has CDR1 LNHDA and CDR2 SQIVND (reference sequence). Written as DNA, the CDR3 is TGTGCCAGTAACCCCGGGGGGACGGTCATCTCTGGGGCCAACGTCCTGACTTTC. This sequence encodes CASNPGGTVISGANVLTF.

The chain combines TRBV6-5 with TRBJ1-1; the D gene is possibly TRBD1 (6 bases). The germline V gene has CDR1 MNHEY and CDR2 SVGAGI. This CDR3 region has 12 residues. V was cut by 6 bases and J by 8 bases, with 13 bases left in between. CDR3 sequence reads: CASSHQTGEAFF. In nucleotides, the CDR3 is TGTGCCAGCAGCCACCAAACAGGGGAAGCTTTCTTT.

This chain links TRBV5-1 with TRBJ1-2; 8 nucleotides line up with TRBD1. Germline V gene lookup returns CDR1 SGHRS and CDR2 YFSETQ. The trim removed 0 bases at V and 6 bases at J, leaving 7 bases unmatched. The CDR3 loop spans 15 amino acids. CDR3: CASSLVAGGMNGYTF. The DNA for the CDR3 is TGCGCCAGCAGCTTGGTCGCAGGGGGCATGAATGGCTACACCTTC.

The chain recombines TRBV27 with TRBJ1-5, with 9 bases matching TRBD1. Germline CDR1 MNHEY, CDR2 SMNVEV (reference sequence). V was pared by 5 bases and J by 3 bases, with 5 bases of the junction left unmatched. The CDR3 loop spans 15 amino acids. The CDR3 here is CASSVTGGTNQPQHF. The CDR3, as DNA: TGTGCCAGCAGTGTGACAGGGGGGACCAATCAGCCCCAGCATTTT.

The V gene is TRBV6-1, the J gene TRBJ1-2; D is uncertain. Germline CDR1 MNHNS, CDR2 SASEGT. Trimming cost V 3 bases and J 7 bases, with 9 bases left between them. The CDR3 length is 12 residues. The CDR3 is CASSDVRGGYTF. In nucleotides, the CDR3 is TGTGCCAGCAGTGACGTCCGCGGTGGCTACACCTTC.

The chain joins TRBV6-5 to TRBJ1-6, with 9 bases identical to TRBD1. Germline V gene lookup returns CDR1 MNHEY and CDR2 SVGAGI. J lost 8 bases, V lost 10 bases, and 9 bases had no gene match. The CDR3 is 14 amino acids. The CDR3 region has the DNA TGTGCCACCGGGGGACAGGGTGAGGATTCACCCCTCCACTTT. It translates to CATGGQGEDSPLHF.

The chain employs TRBV27 and TRBJ1-2; the D is unclear. In germline, CDR1 is MNHEY, CDR2 SMNVEV (reference sequence). The germline V and J ends were trimmed by 6 bases and 1 base, with 9 bases remaining between them. This CDR3 comprises 13 residues. The CDR3 protein is CASSLDYNYGYTF. CDR3 DNA sequence: TGTGCCAGCAGCTTAGACTATAACTATGGCTACACCTTC.

The rearrangement links TRBV18 to TRBJ2-7; 10 nucleotides match TRBD1. Trimming at V came to 0 bases and at J to 7 bases, leaving 9 bases not matched to a gene. The CDR3 is 16 residues long. Germline values: CDR1 KGHSH, CDR2 LQKENI. The CDR3 region is CASSPPEDRGFEEQYF. The DNA of the CDR3 is TGTGCCAGCTCACCACCCGAGGACAGGGGGTTTGAGGAGCAGTACTTC.